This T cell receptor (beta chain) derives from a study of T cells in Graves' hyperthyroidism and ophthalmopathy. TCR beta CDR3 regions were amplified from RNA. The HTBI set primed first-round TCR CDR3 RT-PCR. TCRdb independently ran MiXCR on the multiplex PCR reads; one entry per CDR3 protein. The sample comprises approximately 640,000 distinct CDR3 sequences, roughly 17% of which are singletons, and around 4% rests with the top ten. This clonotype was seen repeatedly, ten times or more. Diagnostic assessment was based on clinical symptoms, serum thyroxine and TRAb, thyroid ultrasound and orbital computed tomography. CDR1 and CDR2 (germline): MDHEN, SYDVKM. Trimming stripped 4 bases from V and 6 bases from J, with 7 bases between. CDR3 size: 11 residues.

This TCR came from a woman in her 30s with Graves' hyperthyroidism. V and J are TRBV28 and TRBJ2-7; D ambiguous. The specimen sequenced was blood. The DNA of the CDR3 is TGTGCCAGCAGTTCTCAATTCGAGCAGTACTTC. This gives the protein CASSSQFEQYF.